One sample yielded the 14 T cell receptor beta chains listed below, sequenced in a study of graft-versus-host responses after intestinal transplantation. Repertoires were generated with immunoSEQ multiplex PCR, while TCRdb's copy carries only in-frame clones and drops some. The sample shows some 95,000 clones, roughly 90% of them seen only once. These receptors are not linked to any known antigen. The sample in question was unstimulated CD8+ T cells sorted from spleen or lymph node cells, obtained before intestinal transplant. The receptors derive from a human donor who received an intestinal transplant.

The chain employs TRBV11-2 and TRBJ2-5, with TRBD1 matching 8 bases. In germline, CDR1 is SGHAT, CDR2 FQNNGV. The CDR3 is 17 residues long. Trimming at V came to 5 bases and at J to 1 base, leaving 12 bases not matched to a gene. The CDR3 DNA is TGTGCCAGCAGCACGATTCGGACAGGGTCTCGCCAAGAGACCCAGTACTTC. Its protein product is CASSTIRTGSRQETQYF.

The chain carries TRBV27 and TRBJ2-7, with TRBD2 matching over 9 bases. Germline CDR1 is MNHEY and CDR2 is SMNVEV (reference sequence). Trimming cost V 5 bases and J 5 bases; bases outside gene matches: 7. The CDR3 sequence is 14 residues long. The CDR3 sequence is CASSTSVAGDEQYF. The CDR3 DNA reads TGTGCCAGCAGTACGAGTGTAGCGGGAGACGAGCAGTACTTC.

The rearrangement uses TRBV7-2 and TRBJ1-2, with TRBD1 as a possible D gene (5 bases). Trimming cost V 5 bases and J 6 bases, with 22 bases left between them. Germline CDR1 reads SGHTA; CDR2 reads FQGNSA. CDR3 length: 16 amino acids. The CDR3 here is CASSQNFRGSFDGYTF. The CDR3 DNA sequence: TGTGCCAGCAGCCAAAATTTTCGGGGGAGCTTTGATGGCTACACCTTC.

V usage is TRBV11-3 and J usage is TRBJ1-2; D possibly corresponds to TRBD1 (6 bases). The ends were cut back, 5 bases at V and 6 bases at J, with 28 bases in the middle. CDR1 SGHNT and CDR2 YENEEA come from the germline V gene. The CDR3 is made up of 18 amino acids. The CDR3, as DNA: TGTGCCAGCAGCAAACAGGGACGCCTTTCAACGGTAAATAATGGCTACACCTTC. It is translated as CASSKQGRLSTVNNGYTF.

This clone occurred a few times. The sample has other DNA sequences that encode this CDR3 too. The genes are TRBV30 and TRBJ2-7; 10 bases align to TRBD1. Germline V gene sequence: CDR1 GTSNPN, CDR2 SVGIG (reference sequence). The junction had 4 bases not matched to a gene; V was cut back by 2 bases and J by 3 bases. This CDR3 has 14 amino acids. CDR3 amino acids: CAWSTGTGDYEQYF. CDR3 DNA sequence: TGTGCCTGGAGTACCGGGACAGGGGACTACGAGCAGTACTTC.

A few counts support this clone. The chain links TRBV6-5 to TRBJ1-1, with D maybe TRBD1 (5 bases). With 6 bases removed from V and 6 bases from J, the gap between germline ends came to 17 bases. The CDR3 consists of 14 residues. Per the germline V gene, CDR1 is MNHEY and CDR2 is SVGAGI. CDR3 DNA: TGTGCCAGCAGCCAACAAGGGGCCTTCCCTGAAGCTTTCTTT. This codes for CASSQQGAFPEAFF.

The chain joins TRBV4-1 to TRBJ1-2, with D tentatively TRBD1 (6 bases). Germline CDR1 is MGHRA and CDR2 is YSYEKL. Trimming took off 1 base at V and 4 bases at J, with 10 bases between the two ends. This CDR3 is built from 14 residues. The CDR3 DNA follows: TGCGCCAGCAGCCAAGCCGGGACACTCTATGGCTACACCTTC. This translates into CASSQAGTLYGYTF.

On this clone: One end of the junction is discordant with germline, which a read error may explain. J is TRBJ2-1 and V is TRBV18, with TRBD2 identical over 8 bases. This CDR3 is 17 amino acids long. The germline V gene encodes CDR1 KGHSH and CDR2 LQKENI. For the CDR3, the DNA is TGTGCCAGCTCATCACCCTCGGAGCGGGAGTATTCGTTTGAGCAGTTCTTC. It is translated as CASSSPSEREYSFEQFF.

The rearrangement links TRBV5-6 to TRBJ1-1; no clear D. The CDR3 contains 13 residues. The V and J ends lost 4 bases and 0 bases respectively, with 7 bases between them. Per germline, CDR1 SGHDT and CDR2 YYEEEE. CDR3 in amino acids: CASSPQVNTEAFF. CDR3 coding DNA: TGTGCCAGCAGCCCGCAGGTGAACACTGAAGCTTTCTTT.

V is TRBV27 and J is TRBJ2-7, with 8 bases lining up with TRBD1. This CDR3 has 15 amino acids. J was trimmed by 5 bases and V by 5 bases; bases with no gene match: 11. Germline V gene lookup returns CDR1 MNHEY and CDR2 SMNVEV (reference sequence). The CDR3 here is CASSASGTGADEQYF. CDR3 nucleotide sequence: TGTGCCAGCAGTGCATCCGGGACAGGTGCCGACGAGCAGTACTTC.

This chain uses TRBV30 with TRBJ2-3; 12 nucleotides line up with TRBD2. Germline V CDR1 and CDR2: GTSNPN, SVGIG (reference sequence). This CDR3 contains 15 residues. J lost 0 bases, V lost 8 bases, and 6 bases had no gene match. CDR3 bases: TGTGCCCTAGGACTAGCGGGGATTAGCACAGATACGCAGTATTTT. It yields the protein CALGLAGISTDTQYF.

The chain couples TRBV6-1 to TRBJ1-1; D is perhaps TRBD1 (6 bases). This CDR3 region has 12 residues. Trimming pared 5 bases from V and 3 bases from J, leaving 7 bases between. Germline V gene data show CDR1 as MNHNS and CDR2 as SASEGT. The DNA of the CDR3 is TGTGCCAGCAGTTCAGGGGACACTGAAGCTTTCTTT. It yields the protein CASSSGDTEAFF.

The genes are TRBV29-1 and TRBJ1-1; D may be TRBD1 (6 bases). This CDR3 is built from 13 residues. Germline CDR1 reads SQVTM; CDR2 reads ANQGSEA. The V gene lost 6 bases and the J gene lost 6 bases, with 17 bases spanning the gap. CDR3: CSVDFGGGPEAFF. The CDR3 DNA reads as TGCAGCGTCGACTTTGGGGGGGGCCCTGAAGCTTTCTTT.

The chain couples TRBV7-9 to TRBJ2-5; D is possibly TRBD2 (6 bases). Trimming stripped 5 bases from V and 7 bases from J, with 23 bases between. This CDR3 comprises 16 residues. Germline CDR1 and CDR2: SEHNR and FQNEAQ (reference sequence). This CDR3 reads CASSTSVGRGRGTQYF. The CDR3 nucleotides are TGTGCCAGCAGCACTTCCGTGGGGCGAGGGCGGGGGACCCAGTACTTC. Looking up the rest from reference TRBV7-9 and TRBJ2-5 gives the full variable domain: DTGVSQNPRHKITKRGQNVTFRCDPISEHNRLYWYRQTLGQGPEFLTYFQNEAQLEKSRLLSDRFSAERPKGSFSTLEIQRTEQGDSAMYLCASSTSVGRGRGTQYFGPGTRLLVL.